This T cell receptor beta chain appears in the sequencing data of a study of blood T cell repertoires in COVID-19. Germline CDR1 LNHNV, CDR2 YYDKDF (reference sequence). V was cut by 0 bases and J by 1 base, with 6 bases left in between. CDR3 length: 14 amino acids. Sequencing was performed with immunoSEQ multiplex PCR; in TCRdb, only in-frame clones are kept and a portion is missing. The sample shows 150,000 to 200,000 clones, roughly 79% of them seen only once. The receptor was isolated from a woman of 80 years or more with COVID-19, enrolled during active disease. The chain is built from TRBV15 and TRBJ1-1; unclear D gene. Sequenced: peripheral blood. The CDR3 nucleotides are TGTGCCACCAGCAGAGATAACGGGAACACTGAAGCTTTCTTT. As protein: CATSRDNGNTEAFF. Full variable domain (rest looked up from reference TRBV15 and TRBJ1-1): DAMVIQNPRYQVTQFGKPVTLSCSQTLNHNVMYWYQQKSSQAPKLLFHYYDKDFNNEADTPDNFQSRRPNTSFCFLDIRSPGLGDTAMYLCATSRDNGNTEAFFGQGTRLTVV.